This entry concerns a single T cell receptor (beta chain). Its matching antigen is unknown. Trimming pared 7 bases from V and 0 bases from J, leaving 10 bases between. This CDR3 contains 13 residues. Germline loops: CDR1 MNHEY, CDR2 SVGAGI. The data belong to a study of OX40 agonist ivuxolimab in advanced cancers. Overall study: Treatment received earlier with anti-PD-1, anti-PD-L1 or anti-CTLA-4 agents was allowed, and 40% had some. Notes on the study in general: Expanded clones tended on average to be more numerous among CD8+ T cells than CD4+.

The table came from immunoSEQ multiplex PCR; TCRdb's copy has only in-frame clones and leaves some out. The sample carries tens of thousands of clones, around 90% recorded once. Patients were ruled out by autoimmune disease history or systemic immunosuppression. The material sequenced was CD4+ or CD8+ T cells sorted from blood, taken in a trial of the OX40 agonist ivuxolimab. This chain connects TRBV6-5 to TRBJ2-7, with D possibly being TRBD1 (5 bases). The receptor comes from an adult with an advanced solid tumor such as melanoma, head and neck, liver or kidney cancer. CDR3 in DNA: TGTGCCAGCACGGCAGGGCCCTCCTACGAGCAGTACTTC. It is translated as CASTAGPSYEQYF.